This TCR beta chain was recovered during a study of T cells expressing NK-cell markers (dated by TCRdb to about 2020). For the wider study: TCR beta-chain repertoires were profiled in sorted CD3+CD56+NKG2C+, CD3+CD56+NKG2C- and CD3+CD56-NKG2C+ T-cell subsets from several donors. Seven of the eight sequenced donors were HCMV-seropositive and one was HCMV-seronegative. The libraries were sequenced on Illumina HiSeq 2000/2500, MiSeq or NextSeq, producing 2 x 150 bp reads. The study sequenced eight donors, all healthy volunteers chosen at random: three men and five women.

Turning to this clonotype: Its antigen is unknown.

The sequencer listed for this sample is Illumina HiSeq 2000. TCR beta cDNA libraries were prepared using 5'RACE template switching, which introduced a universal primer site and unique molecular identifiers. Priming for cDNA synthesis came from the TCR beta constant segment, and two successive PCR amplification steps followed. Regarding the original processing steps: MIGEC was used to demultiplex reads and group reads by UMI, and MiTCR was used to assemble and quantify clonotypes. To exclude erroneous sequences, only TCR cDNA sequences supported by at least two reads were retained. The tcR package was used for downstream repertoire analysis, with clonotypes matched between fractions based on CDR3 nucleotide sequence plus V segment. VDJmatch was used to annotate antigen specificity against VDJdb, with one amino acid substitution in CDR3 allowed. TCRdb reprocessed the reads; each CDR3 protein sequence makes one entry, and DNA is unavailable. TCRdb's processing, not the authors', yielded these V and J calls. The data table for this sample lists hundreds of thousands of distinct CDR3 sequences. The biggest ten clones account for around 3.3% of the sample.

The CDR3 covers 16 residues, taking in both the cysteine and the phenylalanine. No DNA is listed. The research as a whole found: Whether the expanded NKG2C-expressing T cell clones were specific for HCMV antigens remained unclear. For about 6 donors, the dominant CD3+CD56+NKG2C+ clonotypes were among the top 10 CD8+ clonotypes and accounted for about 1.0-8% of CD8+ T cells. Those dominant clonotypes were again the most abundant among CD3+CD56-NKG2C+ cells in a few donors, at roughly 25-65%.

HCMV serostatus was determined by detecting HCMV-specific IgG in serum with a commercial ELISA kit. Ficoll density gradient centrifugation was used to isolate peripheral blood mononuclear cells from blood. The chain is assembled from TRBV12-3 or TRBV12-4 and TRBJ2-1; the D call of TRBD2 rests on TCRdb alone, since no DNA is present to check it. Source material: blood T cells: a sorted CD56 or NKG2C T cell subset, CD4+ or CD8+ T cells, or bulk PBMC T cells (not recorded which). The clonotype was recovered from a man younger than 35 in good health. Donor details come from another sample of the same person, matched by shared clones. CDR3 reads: CASTQTGLAGGYEQFF.